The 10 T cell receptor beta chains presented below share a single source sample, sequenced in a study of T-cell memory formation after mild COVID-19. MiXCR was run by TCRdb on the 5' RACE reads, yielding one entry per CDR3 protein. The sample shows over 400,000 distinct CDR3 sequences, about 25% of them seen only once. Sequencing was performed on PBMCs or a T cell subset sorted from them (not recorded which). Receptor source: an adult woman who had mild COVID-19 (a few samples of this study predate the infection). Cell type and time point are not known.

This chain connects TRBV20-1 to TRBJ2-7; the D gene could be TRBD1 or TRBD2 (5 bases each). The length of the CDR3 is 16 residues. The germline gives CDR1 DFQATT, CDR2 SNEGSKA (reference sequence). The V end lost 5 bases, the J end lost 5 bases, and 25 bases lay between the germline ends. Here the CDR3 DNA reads TGCAGTGCTCCGAGTGGCGGATGGGGGATCGGTGACGAGCAGTACTTC. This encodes CSAPSGGWGIGDEQYF.

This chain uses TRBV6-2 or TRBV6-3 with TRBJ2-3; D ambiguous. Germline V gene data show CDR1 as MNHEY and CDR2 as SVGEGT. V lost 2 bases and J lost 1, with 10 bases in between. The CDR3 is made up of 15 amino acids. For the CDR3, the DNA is TGTGCCAGCAGTTACGGATCCGGTCGCACAGATACGCAGTATTTT. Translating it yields CASSYGSGRTDTQYF.

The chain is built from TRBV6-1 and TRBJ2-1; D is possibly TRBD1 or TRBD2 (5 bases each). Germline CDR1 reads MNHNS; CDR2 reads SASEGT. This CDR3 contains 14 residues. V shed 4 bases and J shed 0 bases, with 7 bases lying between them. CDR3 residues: CASSAGSSYNEQFF. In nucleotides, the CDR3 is TGTGCCAGCAGTGCAGGGAGCTCCTACAATGAGCAGTTCTTC.

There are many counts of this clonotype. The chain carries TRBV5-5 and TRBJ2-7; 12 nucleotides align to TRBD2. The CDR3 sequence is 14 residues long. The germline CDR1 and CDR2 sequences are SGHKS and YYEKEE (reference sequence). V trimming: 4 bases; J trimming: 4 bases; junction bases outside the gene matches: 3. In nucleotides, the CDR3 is TGTGCCAGCAGCCCGACTAGCGGGAGTTACGAGCAGTACTTC. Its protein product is CASSPTSGSYEQYF.

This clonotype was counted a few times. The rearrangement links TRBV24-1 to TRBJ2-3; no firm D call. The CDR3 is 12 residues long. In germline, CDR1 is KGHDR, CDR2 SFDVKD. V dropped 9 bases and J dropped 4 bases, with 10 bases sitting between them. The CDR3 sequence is CATGQRADTQYF. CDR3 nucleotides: TGTGCCACCGGTCAACGGGCAGATACGCAGTATTTT.

The CDR3 is CASSPTVPNGGYTF. The CDR3 nucleotides are TGTGCCAGCAGCCCGACGGTCCCTAATGGTGGCTACACCTTC. This chain connects TRBV7-2 to TRBJ1-2; D remains unclear. Germline V lookup: CDR1 SGHTA, CDR2 FQGNSA. V gave up 5 bases and J gave up 7 bases, with 17 bases separating them. The CDR3 is made up of 14 amino acids.

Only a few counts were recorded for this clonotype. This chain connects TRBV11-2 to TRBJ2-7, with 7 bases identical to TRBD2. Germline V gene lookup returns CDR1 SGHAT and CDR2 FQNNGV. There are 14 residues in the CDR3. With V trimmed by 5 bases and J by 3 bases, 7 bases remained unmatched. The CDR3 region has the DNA TGTGCCAGCAGCCCTAGCGGATTGGGCTACGAGCAGTACTTC. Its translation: CASSPSGLGYEQYF. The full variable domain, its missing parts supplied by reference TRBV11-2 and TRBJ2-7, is EAGVAQSPRYKIIEKRQSVAFWCNPISGHATLYWYQQILGQGPKLLIQFQNNGVVDDSQLPKDRFSAERLKGVDSTLKIQPAKLEDSAVYLCASSPSGLGYEQYFGPGTRLTVT.

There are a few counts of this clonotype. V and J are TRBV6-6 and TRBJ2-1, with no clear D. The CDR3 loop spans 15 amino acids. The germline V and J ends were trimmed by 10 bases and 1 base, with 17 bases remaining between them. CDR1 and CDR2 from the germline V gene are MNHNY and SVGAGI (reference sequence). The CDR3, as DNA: TGTGCCACCTCTTTCTCTTCTGGGTCCTACAATGAGCAGTTCTTC. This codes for CATSFSSGSYNEQFF.

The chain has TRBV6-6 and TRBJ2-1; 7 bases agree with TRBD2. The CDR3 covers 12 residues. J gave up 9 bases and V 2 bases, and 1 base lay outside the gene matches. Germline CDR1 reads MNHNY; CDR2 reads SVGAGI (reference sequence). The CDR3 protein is CASSYREGEQFF. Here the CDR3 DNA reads TGTGCCAGCAGTTACAGGGAGGGTGAGCAGTTCTTC.

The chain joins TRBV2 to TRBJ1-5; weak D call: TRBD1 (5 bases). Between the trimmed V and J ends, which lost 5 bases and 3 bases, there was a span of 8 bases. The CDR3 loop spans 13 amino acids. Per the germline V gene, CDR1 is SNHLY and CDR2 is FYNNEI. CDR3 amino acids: CASSWGINQPQHF. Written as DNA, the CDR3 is TGTGCCAGCAGTTGGGGGATCAATCAGCCCCAGCATTTT.